These 27 T cell receptor beta chains came from one sample sequenced in a study of OX40 agonist ivuxolimab in advanced cancers. Sequenced by immunoSEQ multiplex PCR; TCRdb stores in-frame clones only, minus some. The table records 75,000 to 90,000 clones, about 89% of them present only once. Sequences were derived from CD4+ or CD8+ T cells sorted from blood, sampled in a trial of the OX40 agonist ivuxolimab. The receptors shown here come from an adult with an advanced solid tumor such as melanoma, head and neck, liver or kidney cancer.

The chain is built from TRBV27 and TRBJ2-1; D is uncertain. With 4 bases removed from V and 2 bases from J, the gap between germline ends came to 6 bases. CDR3 length equals 13 residues. Germline V gene data show CDR1 as MNHEY and CDR2 as SMNVEV (reference sequence). The CDR3, as DNA: TGTGCCAGCAGTTCGCTAGCCTACAATGAGCAGTTCTTC. This sequence encodes CASSSLAYNEQFF.

The chain joins TRBV9 to TRBJ2-5; no clear D. The CDR3 covers 15 residues. Germline CDR1 SGDLS, CDR2 YYNGEE. The ends were cut back, 4 bases at V and 4 bases at J, with 17 bases in the middle. For the CDR3, the DNA is TGTGCCAGCAGCACCAAGGGCCTTTCGGGAGAGACCCAGTACTTC. It translates to CASSTKGLSGETQYF. Based on the CDR3 plus reference TRBV9 and TRBJ2-5, the full variable domain is DSGVTQTPKHLITATGQRVTLRCSPRSGDLSVYWYQQSLDQGLQFLIQYYNGEERAKGNILERFSAQQFPDLHSELNLSSLELGDSALYFCASSTKGLSGETQYFGPGTRLLVL.

V is TRBV7-6 and J is TRBJ2-3; TRBD2 might be the D (6 bases). Trimming removed 0 bases from V and 2 bases from J, with 12 bases in between. Germline values: CDR1 SGHVS, CDR2 FNYEAQ. This CDR3 has 16 residues. Here the CDR3 DNA reads TGTGCCAGCAGCTTAGCCGCGGGGTGGGTCACAGATACGCAGTATTTT. This translates into CASSLAAGWVTDTQYF.

This sequence joins TRBV6-5 and TRBJ1-2; 9 bases are a match to TRBD1. The CDR3 contains 16 residues. V dropped 0 bases and J dropped 3; count of bases not matched to a gene: 5. Germline V gene sequence: CDR1 MNHEY, CDR2 SVGAGI. The CDR3 region is CASSYSSGQGHYGYTF. DNA of the CDR3: TGTGCCAGCAGTTACTCGTCCGGACAGGGGCACTATGGCTACACCTTC.

The V gene is TRBV2, the J gene TRBJ2-3; D is possibly TRBD1 or TRBD2 (7 bases each). The CDR3 extends over 16 amino acids. The V end lost 1 base, the J end lost 10 bases, and 21 bases lay between the germline ends. Germline-derived CDR1 and CDR2 are SNHLY and FYNNEI. The chain's CDR3 is CASSEGWEGALIAQYF. CDR3 nucleotide sequence: TGTGCCAGCAGTGAAGGATGGGAGGGGGCCTTGATAGCGCAGTATTTT.

This rearrangement joins TRBV9 to TRBJ2-5; no reliable D call. The CDR3 is made up of 13 amino acids. Trimming stripped 3 bases from V and 1 base from J, with 7 bases between. The germline gives CDR1 SGDLS, CDR2 YYNGEE. CDR3 DNA: TGTGCCAGCAGCGCACCCTCCCAAGAGACCCAGTACTTC. Translating it yields CASSAPSQETQYF.

The chain carries TRBV11-2 and TRBJ2-7; D is uncertain. Per the germline V gene, CDR1 is SGHAT and CDR2 is FQNNGV. Deletions cut 0 bases from V and 5 bases from J, with 11 bases between. This CDR3 region has 14 residues. As DNA, the CDR3 is TGTGCCAGCAGCTTAGACTTAGGTTCCCACGAGCAGTACTTC. Its protein is CASSLDLGSHEQYF.

This sequence joins TRBV28 and TRBJ1-5; perhaps TRBD1 as D (6 bases). Germline loops: CDR1 MDHEN, CDR2 SYDVKM. The V and J ends lost 3 bases and 2 bases respectively, with 17 bases between them. CDR3 size: 17 residues. This CDR3 is CASSFEPYRDGNQPQHF. In DNA form, the CDR3 reads TGTGCCAGCAGTTTCGAGCCCTACAGGGACGGCAATCAGCCCCAGCATTTT.

The chain combines TRBV28 with TRBJ1-5; no clear D. Germline CDR1 reads MDHEN; CDR2 reads SYDVKM. There are 12 residues in the CDR3. The V end lost 3 bases, the J end lost 7 bases, and 7 bases lay between the germline ends. The CDR3 loop reads CASSFTWQPQHF. The DNA of the CDR3 is TGTGCCAGCAGTTTTACGTGGCAGCCCCAGCATTTT. Complete variable domain (other parts from reference TRBV28 and TRBJ1-5): DVKVTQSSRYLVKRTGEKVFLECVQDMDHENMFWYRQDPGLGLRLIYFSYDVKMKEKGDIPEGYSVSREKKERFSLILESASTNQTSMYLCASSFTWQPQHFGDGTRLSIL.

V gene TRBV7-2 combines with J gene TRBJ2-1; 11 nucleotides line up with TRBD2. The germline V gene encodes CDR1 SGHTA and CDR2 FQGNSA. V trimming: 1 base; J trimming: 4 bases; junction bases outside the gene matches: 9. The CDR3 spans 18 residues. The DNA of the CDR3 is TGTGCCAGCAGCTTAGGACCCATAGCGGGGGGGAGGTACAATGAGCAGTTCTTC. Translating gives CASSLGPIAGGRYNEQFF.

This clone was found once. The chain links TRBV13 to TRBJ2-3; D is possibly TRBD1 (6 bases). The V end was cut by 2 bases, the J end by 3 bases, with 15 bases between. This CDR3 is built from 16 residues. Germline CDR1 reads PRHDT; CDR2 reads FYEKMQ (reference sequence). The CDR3 protein is CASSLRVTGQTDTQYF. The CDR3 coding sequence is TGTGCCAGCAGCTTACGGGTGACGGGACAAACAGATACGCAGTATTTT.

The chain couples TRBV4-3 to TRBJ1-4; D uncertain. V was pared by 4 bases and J by 0 bases, with 15 bases between. Germline lookup yields CDR1 LGHNA and CDR2 YSLEER. The CDR3 has 17 amino acids. The CDR3: CASSPRRGSATNEKLFF. The CDR3 DNA sequence: TGCGCCAGCAGCCCCCGTCGTGGGTCCGCAACTAATGAAAAACTGTTTTTT.

The CDR3 loop is CASSQIESSPLHF. The DNA of the CDR3 is TGTGCCAGCAGCCAGATCGAGAGTTCACCCCTCCACTTT. This chain uses TRBV28 with TRBJ1-6; D gene uncertain. The CDR3 extends over 13 amino acids. V gave up 6 bases and J gave up 9 bases, with 12 bases separating them. Germline CDR1 is MDHEN and CDR2 is SYDVKM.

The J gene is TRBJ2-6, the V gene TRBV2; D may match TRBD1 or TRBD2 (5 bases each). The length of the CDR3 is 17 residues. V gave up 2 bases and J gave up 2 bases, with 13 bases separating them. Germline V lookup: CDR1 SNHLY, CDR2 FYNNEI. The CDR3 DNA reads TGTGCCAGCAGTGAAAACACCCTGGGGGCTGGGGCCAACGTCCTGACTTTC. Translating gives CASSENTLGAGANVLTF.

CDR3 DNA sequence: TGTGCCAGCAGCTTAACTAGCGGGTACGAGCAGTACGTC. Its translation: CASSLTSGYEQYV. The V and J genes are TRBV5-6 and TRBJ2-7; 9 bases line up with TRBD2. This CDR3 spans 13 amino acids. CDR1 SGHDT and CDR2 YYEEEE come from the germline V gene. Trimming cost V 2 bases and J 4 bases; bases outside gene matches: 1.

The V call is TRBV4-2, the J call TRBJ2-2, with D hard to call. The CDR3 covers 14 residues. From germline, CDR1 is LGHNA and CDR2 YNFKEQ. Trimming removed 0 bases from V and 6 bases from J, with 8 bases in between. As DNA, the CDR3 is TGTGCCAGCAGCCAAGAAGGCCGGCCCGGGGAGCTGTTTTTT. This sequence encodes CASSQEGRPGELFF.

This clone was picked up one time. This sequence joins TRBV27 and TRBJ1-2; D unresolved. There are 13 residues in the CDR3. Trimming stripped 5 bases from V and 11 bases from J, with 18 bases between. Germline-derived CDR1 and CDR2 are MNHEY and SMNVEV (reference sequence). CDR3 residues: CASSPSLRFEYTF. In DNA form, the CDR3 reads TGTGCCAGCAGTCCCTCACTACGATTTGAGTACACCTTC.

This clone has just one count. J is TRBJ1-5 and V is TRBV6-5; no firm D call. The CDR3 is made up of 15 amino acids. Germline CDR1 MNHEY, CDR2 SVGAGI. Trimming took off 9 bases at V and 0 bases at J, with 15 bases between the two ends. CDR3 coding DNA: TGTGCCAGTTCTATAAGTGGATATAGCAATCAGCCCCAGCATTTT. This translates into CASSISGYSNQPQHF.

In regard to this clone: This sample also contains other DNA sequences that code for the same CDR3. V and J are TRBV9 and TRBJ2-3; D not certain. In germline, CDR1 is SGDLS, CDR2 YYNGEE. The length of the CDR3 is 12 residues. Trimming took 3 bases from V and 2 from J, leaving 4 bases between them. CDR3 nucleotide sequence: TGTGCCAGCAGCGGACTCACAGATACGCAGTATTTT. It specifies CASSGLTDTQYF.

The CDR3 sequence: CASSAHSYEQYF. In DNA form, the CDR3 reads TGTGCCAGCAGTGCACACTCCTACGAGCAGTACTTC. This rearrangement joins TRBV28 to TRBJ2-5; no reliable D call. The J call could be wrong; TRBJ2-7 is a better fit for the DNA end. Germline CDR1 and CDR2: MDHEN and SYDVKM. This CDR3 is built from 12 residues.

The rearrangement uses TRBV4-2 and TRBJ1-5, with TRBD1 as a possible D gene (6 bases). This CDR3 spans 15 amino acids. CDR1 is LGHNA, CDR2 YNFKEQ, per germline. Trimming shortened V by 1 base and J by 5 bases, and 12 bases separated the two germline ends. For the CDR3, the DNA is TGTGCCAGCAGCCAAGTCTTGACAGGCCATCAGCCCCAGCATTTT. It encodes CASSQVLTGHQPQHF.

J is TRBJ2-4 and V is TRBV27; D is unresolved. The CDR3 sequence is 13 residues long. Trimming cost V 3 bases and J 2 bases, with 5 bases left between them. Germline V gives CDR1 MNHEY, CDR2 SMNVEV (reference sequence). CDR3 nucleotides: TGTGCCAGCAGTTTTACTCCCAAAAACATTCAGTACTTC. Translated, it gives CASSFTPKNIQYF.

The rearrangement links TRBV28 to TRBJ1-6; no clear D. V was cut by 6 bases and J by 10 bases, with 19 bases left in between. CDR1 is MDHEN and CDR2 is SYDVKM in the germline V gene. The CDR3 has 15 residues. CDR3 loop: CASSYGPITESPLHF. The CDR3 nucleotides are TGTGCCAGCAGCTACGGACCGATAACCGAGTCACCCCTCCACTTT.

V usage is TRBV28 and J usage is TRBJ2-3; 9 positions match TRBD1. This CDR3 is built from 15 residues. The V and J ends lost 5 bases and 3 bases, in that order; junction bases with no gene match: 6. Germline CDR1 reads MDHEN; CDR2 reads SYDVKM. CDR3 amino acids: CASSQDRGGTDTQYF. CDR3 sequence (DNA): TGTGCCAGCAGTCAGGACAGGGGAGGGACAGATACGCAGTATTTT.

The V gene is TRBV30, the J gene TRBJ2-1; D not certain. Germline assignment: CDR1 GTSNPN and CDR2 SVGIG (reference sequence). The CDR3 is made up of 12 amino acids. V was shortened by 1 base and J by 4 bases, with 5 bases between the two germline ends. The CDR3, as DNA: TGTGCCTGGAGTGCCCAATACAATGAGCAGTTCTTC. It translates to CAWSAQYNEQFF. Full variable domain (outside the CDR3, taken from reference TRBV30 and TRBJ2-1): SQTIHQWPATLVQPVGSPLSLECTVEGTSNPNLYWYRQAAGRGLQLLFYSVGIGQISSEVPQNLSASRPQDRQFILSSKKLLLSDSGFYLCAWSAQYNEQFFGPGTRLTVL.

This sequence joins TRBV7-2 and TRBJ2-1; D is uncertain. This CDR3 has 16 amino acids. V gave up 5 bases and J gave up 2 bases, with 16 bases separating them. From germline, CDR1 is SGHTA and CDR2 FQGNSA. CDR3 residues: CASSPDGFPTYNEQFF. In DNA, the CDR3 is TGTGCCAGCAGCCCAGATGGATTTCCGACCTACAATGAGCAGTTCTTC.

V and J are TRBV28 and TRBJ2-2; 7 bases are a match to TRBD1. CDR1 and CDR2 from the germline V gene are MDHEN and SYDVKM. There are 14 residues in the CDR3. The junction had 8 bases not matched to a gene; V was cut back by 6 bases and J by 7 bases. The CDR3 loop is CASSPGQDHGELFF. The CDR3 nucleotides read TGTGCCAGCAGCCCCGGACAGGATCACGGGGAGCTGTTTTTT.